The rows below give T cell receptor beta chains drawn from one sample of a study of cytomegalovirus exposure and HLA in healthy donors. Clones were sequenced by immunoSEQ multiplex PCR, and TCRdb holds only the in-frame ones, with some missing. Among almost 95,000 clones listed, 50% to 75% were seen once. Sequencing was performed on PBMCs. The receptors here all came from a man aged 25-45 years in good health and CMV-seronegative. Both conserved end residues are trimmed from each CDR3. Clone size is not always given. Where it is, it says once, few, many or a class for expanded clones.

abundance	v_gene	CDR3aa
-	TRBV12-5	ASGLGLAGNNEQF
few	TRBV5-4	ASSRDRDAYGYT
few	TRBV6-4	ASSESGGGPGEQF
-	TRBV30	AWSARQEGQF
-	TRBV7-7	ASSPAGLAHEQY
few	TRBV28	ASSFASYEQY
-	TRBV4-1	ASSHLFQGEETQY
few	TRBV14	ASSSWRTGPFKQY
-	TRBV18	ASSPAWDTYEQY
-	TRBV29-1	SSLEGQRTEAF
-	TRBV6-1	ASSVQGSYNEQF
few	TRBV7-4	ASSPKSLGVYTDTQY
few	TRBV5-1	ASSLVAGVNEQF
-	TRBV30	AWSGFGSRGSNTEAF
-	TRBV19	ASSLSGSISSYNEQF
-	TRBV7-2	ASSRGGGAKNIQY
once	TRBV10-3	AISDRGRGTEAF
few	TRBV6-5	ASSLGTGTQPQH
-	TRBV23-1	ASSQRGQGENTGELF
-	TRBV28	ASSFRDRGISPLH
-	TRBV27	ASSQKTGWFDEQY
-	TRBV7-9	SSSSDSGRAAYEQY
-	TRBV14	ASSLLTGGGSEQY
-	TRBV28	ASSLSAGGYTGELF
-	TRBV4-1	ASSQDRAGPSTDTQY
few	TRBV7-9	SSSSGREKSYEQY
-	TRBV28	ASRPTGSGGGYT
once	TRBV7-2	ASSFFGGQAVNEQY
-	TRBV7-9	ATLGTSVYEQF